The 2 T cell receptor beta chains given below trace back to one sample, sequenced in a study of T-cell memory formation after mild COVID-19. TCRdb analysed the 5' RACE reads with MiXCR anew, one entry per CDR3 protein. The profile covers about 190,000 distinct CDR3 sequences, with approximately 20% appearing a single time and roughly 2.3% taken by the ten largest. The specimen sequenced was PBMCs or a T cell subset sorted from them (not recorded which). The receptors originated from an adult woman who had mild COVID-19 (a few samples of this study predate the infection). Cell type and time point are not known.

This clonotype was detected only a few times. This chain joins TRBV10-3 and TRBJ2-1; D unclear. CDR3 length: 17 amino acids. Trimming stripped 5 bases from V and 0 bases from J, with 17 bases between. In germline, CDR1 is ENHRY, CDR2 SYGVKD. This CDR3 is CAISMPASRDSYNEQFF. The CDR3 DNA sequence: TGTGCCATCAGTATGCCAGCAAGCCGTGACTCCTACAATGAGCAGTTCTTC.

CDR3 nucleotide sequence: TGTGCCTGGAATTTTAGGGGGAACACTGAAGCTTTCTTT. Its translation is CAWNFRGNTEAFF. J is TRBJ1-1 and V is TRBV30; D possibly corresponds to TRBD1 (5 bases). Trimming pared 4 bases from V and 1 base from J, leaving 10 bases between. The CDR3 extends over 13 amino acids. Germline CDR1 reads GTSNPN; CDR2 reads SVGIG (reference sequence).